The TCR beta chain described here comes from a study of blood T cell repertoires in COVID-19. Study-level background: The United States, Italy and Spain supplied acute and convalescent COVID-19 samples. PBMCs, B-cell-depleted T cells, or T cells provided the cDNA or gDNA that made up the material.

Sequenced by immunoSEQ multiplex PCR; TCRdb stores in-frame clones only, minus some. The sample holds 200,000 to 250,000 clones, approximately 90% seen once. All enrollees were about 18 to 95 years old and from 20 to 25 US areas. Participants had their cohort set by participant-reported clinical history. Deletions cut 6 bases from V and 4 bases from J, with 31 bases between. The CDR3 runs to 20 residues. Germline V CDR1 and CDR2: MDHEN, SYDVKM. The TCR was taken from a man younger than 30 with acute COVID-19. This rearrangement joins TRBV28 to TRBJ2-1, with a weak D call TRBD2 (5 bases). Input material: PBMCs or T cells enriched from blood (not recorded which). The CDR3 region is CASRPIRGMDPTSNYNEQFF. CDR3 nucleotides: TGTGCCAGCAGACCGATCCGGGGTATGGATCCAACGTCAAATTACAATGAGCAGTTCTTC. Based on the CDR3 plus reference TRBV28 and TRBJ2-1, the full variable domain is DVKVTQSSRYLVKRTGEKVFLECVQDMDHENMFWYRQDPGLGLRLIYFSYDVKMKEKGDIPEGYSVSREKKERFSLILESASTNQTSMYLCASRPIRGMDPTSNYNEQFFGPGTRLTVL.